This TCR beta chain was obtained from a study of T cell responses to AZD1222 COVID-19 vaccine (dated by TCRdb to the early 2020s). Concerning the study at large: AZD1222 recipients given second doses at about 4 weeks or at about 12 weeks were pooled, since spike-specific TCR depth and breadth were not found to differ between the two schedules. Trial participants were enrolled by age into subgroups of 18-55, 56-69 and 70-plus years, and about 150, 27 and 61 TCR-sequenced participants, respectively, were included in these subgroups. A total of 233 trial participants underwent TCR sequencing, of whom 207 received two doses of AZD1222 and about 26 received two doses of the MenACWY control vaccine.

Note on this clone: This receptor's antigen is unknown. Base qualities are not provided; no much larger clone lies one nucleotide away.

The CDR3 regions of human TCRbeta chains were analyzed by immunosequencing. In the authors' own workflow: TCRs in the repertoires were matched against a reference library of SARS-CoV-2-specific TCRs that had been generated with the MIRA antigen-specificity platform. Breadth meant the fraction of unique TCRs that were SARS-CoV-2-associated, whereas depth meant the fraction of total T cells that were SARS-CoV-2-associated. Using the MIRA data, each spike-specific TCR was mapped to the spike region that the TCR reacts to and placed in a CD4 or CD8 class. Log10-transformed breadth and depth values were compared by one-way ANOVA with Sidak's multiple comparisons tests. TCRdb retrieved this table from immuneACCESS and kept in-frame rearrangements only. Not all clones are present; in checked studies, unresolved V genes account for under half, and no reason is known for the remainder. That table is the source of V, J and clone size, and D and trimming were worked out from the DNA. The sample has about 180,000 clones on record, roughly nine tenths of them singletons. About 3% of the sample lies in the top ten.

The meaning of the sample's time point label: baseline before first vaccination. Vaccinee samples were obtained from the UK trials COV001 and COV002, which included a single-blind randomized controlled phase 2/3 trial of AZD1222 (ChAdOx1 nCoV-19) in healthy adults. Trial participant PBMC samples were collected at day 0 and day 28 after the second dose for TCRbeta chain sequencing. The CDR3 has 11 amino acids, counting the end cysteine and phenylalanine. Only the CDR3 portion is preserved as DNA: 33 bases, with reading frame beginning at the first base. In the germline V gene (reference sequence), CDR1 corresponds to DFQATT and CDR2 to SNEGSKA. The V and J ends are trimmed by 2 bases and 8 bases, leaving 7 bases between them. What the research found in general, with its limitations: Because no samples from the day 14 peak response were available, repertoires could be characterized only after the peak T cell response. The whole spike protein was spanned by vaccine-associated CD4 TCRs, and dominant responses were seen in regions 160-218 and 743-854. Participants were mostly white British and included more females than males, and it was suggested by the authors that clonal diversity may have been underestimated. Conclusions about previously exposed vaccinees are limited, since just 5 or 6 AZD1222 recipients were seropositive for SARS-CoV-2 at baseline. In the small 56-69-year group, the increase in depth fell short of significance, most likely because of low power. After two AZD1222 doses, both the breadth and the depth of spike-specific TCRs were significantly higher than at day 0 and than in MenACWY recipients. Nearly half of unique spike-specific TCRs reportedly recognized epitopes outside regions mutated in the B.1.351 and B.1.1.7 variants.

The rearrangement combines TRBV20-1 with TRBJ2-1, with no D gene named confidently. Sequencing was performed on peripheral blood, taken on day 0 of AZD1222 vaccination. The receptor was derived from an adult in good health. The CDR3 sequence is CSARLAYEQFF. The DNA is as follows: TGCAGTGCTAGATTAGCCTATGAGCAGTTCTTC.